This TCR beta chain was found in a study of blood T cell repertoires in COVID-19. Trimming removed 3 bases at V and 3 bases at J, with 6 bases between. The germline V gene has CDR1 WNHNN and CDR2 SYGVQD (reference sequence). The CDR3 is 13 amino acids. Original analysis: Amplification of reference gene primers was used by the study to estimate nucleated cell counts. The data were produced by immunoSEQ multiplex PCR, yet TCRdb's version contains in-frame clones alone and is incomplete. For V, J and clone size, that table is used; D and trimming come from the DNA. The sample yields more than 200,000 clones, roughly 87% seen once.

The source is a man aged 18 to 29 with active or convalescent COVID-19. The sequenced sample consisted of peripheral blood. The chain recombines TRBV10-1 with TRBJ1-3; the D is unclear. The CDR3 nucleotides read TGCGCCAGCAGTGACCCCGGTGGAAACACCATATATTTT. Encoded protein: CASSDPGGNTIYF.